Below, 20 T cell receptor beta chains from the same sample are listed, as sequenced in a study of OX40 agonist ivuxolimab in advanced cancers. TCRdb's copy holds only in-frame clones and misses some; the assay was immunoSEQ multiplex PCR. The sample lists 60,000 to 95,000 clones, 85% occurring once. The sample in question was CD4+ or CD8+ T cells sorted from blood, obtained in a trial of the OX40 agonist ivuxolimab. These receptors came from an adult with an advanced solid tumor such as melanoma, head and neck, liver or kidney cancer.

The J gene is TRBJ2-7, the V gene TRBV28, with a possible D match to TRBD2 (6 bases). The CDR3 covers 15 residues. In germline, CDR1 is MDHEN, CDR2 SYDVKM. Trimming shortened V by 5 bases and J by 0 bases, and 14 bases separated the two germline ends. CDR3 residues: CASSPQSSASYEQYF. CDR3 sequence (DNA): TGTGCCAGCAGTCCCCAGTCTAGCGCCTCCTACGAGCAGTACTTC.

The chain recombines TRBV6-5 with TRBJ2-6; no clear D gene. The CDR3 sequence is 15 residues long. Germline V gene sequence: CDR1 MNHEY, CDR2 SVGAGI. The V end lost 0 bases, the J end lost 3 bases, and 6 bases lay between the germline ends. CDR3 nucleotide sequence: TGTGCCAGCAGTTACTCGATAAATGGGGCCAACGTCCTGACTTTC. This sequence encodes CASSYSINGANVLTF.

The J gene is TRBJ2-7, the V gene TRBV5-1; no clear D. The CDR3 runs 14 residues. Trimming pared 0 bases from V and 0 bases from J, leaving 7 bases between. Germline V gene data show CDR1 as SGHRS and CDR2 as YFSETQ. The CDR3 coding sequence is TGCGCCAGCAGCTTGGACTCGGACTCCTACGAGCAGTACTTC. Its translation is CASSLDSDSYEQYF.

The gene calls are TRBV28 and TRBJ1-4; 12 bases align to TRBD1. Trimming cost V 5 bases and J 7 bases; bases outside gene matches: 8. Germline V lookup: CDR1 MDHEN, CDR2 SYDVKM. This CDR3 contains 16 residues. CDR3 DNA sequence: TGTGCCAGCAGTACTATCGGGACAGGGGGCCGTGAAAAACTGTTTTTT. It is translated as CASSTIGTGGREKLFF.

This clone was seen only once. CDR3 nucleotide sequence: TGTGCCAGCAGTTACGGGGCAGGGATATACGAGCAGTACTTC. Translation: CASSYGAGIYEQYF. The rearrangement links TRBV6-6 to TRBJ2-7; a weak D match, TRBD1 (5 bases). V shed 2 bases and J shed 4 bases, with 12 bases lying between them. This CDR3 has 14 amino acids. Germline V gene sequence: CDR1 MNHNY, CDR2 SVGAGI (reference sequence).

V gene TRBV7-9 combines with J gene TRBJ1-6; TRBD1 might be the D (5 bases). The V gene's germline CDR1 is SEHNR and CDR2 FQNEAQ (reference sequence). The ends were cut back, 5 bases at V and 7 bases at J, with 12 bases in the middle. The CDR3 is 14 residues long. CDR3 residues: CASSLGGDNSPLHF. The CDR3 DNA sequence: TGTGCCAGCAGCCTTGGAGGGGACAATTCACCCCTCCACTTT.

The table lists this clone with a few counts. This chain connects TRBV10-3 to TRBJ1-2; weak D call: TRBD1 (6 bases). The CDR3 covers 14 residues. V lost 4 bases and J lost 8, with 17 bases in between. Looked up from germline, CDR1 is ENHRY and CDR2 is SYGVKD. The CDR3: CAISGGGGRIGYTF. The CDR3 DNA follows: TGTGCCATCAGTGGCGGAGGGGGGAGGATCGGCTACACCTTC.

The chain recombines TRBV7-2 with TRBJ1-1, with D uncertain. The CDR3 extends over 13 amino acids. V shed 1 base and J shed 4 bases, with 7 bases lying between them. CDR1 and CDR2 (germline): SGHTA, FQGNSA. The CDR3 region is CASSLGRATEAFF. In DNA form, the CDR3 reads TGTGCCAGCAGCTTAGGCCGAGCCACTGAAGCTTTCTTT.

The chain carries TRBV6-6 and TRBJ1-1; tentative D call: TRBD1 (6 bases). The CDR3 has 14 residues. Germline assignment: CDR1 MNHNY and CDR2 SVGAGI (reference sequence). V shed 6 bases and J shed 2 bases, with 13 bases lying between them. The CDR3 DNA is TGTGCCAGCAGATCACAGGGAGCTAACACTGAAGCTTTCTTT. Protein product: CASRSQGANTEAFF.

This clone was counted between two and nine times. The gene calls are TRBV4-2 and TRBJ1-2, with 7 bases that match TRBD1. Germline assignment: CDR1 LGHNA and CDR2 YNFKEQ. The CDR3 has 15 amino acids. V shed 2 bases and J 8 bases; nucleotides not matched to a gene: 11. DNA of the CDR3: TGTGCCAGCAGCCAAATGGACAGGCCATCAGGGGGCTACACCTTC. Protein sequence: CASSQMDRPSGGYTF.

The chain has TRBV18 and TRBJ2-7, with 9 bases fitting TRBD2. The CDR3 has 15 amino acids. The V and J ends lost 3 bases and 1 base, in that order; junction bases with no gene match: 4. CDR1 and CDR2 from the germline V gene are KGHSH and LQKENI. CDR3 sequence reads: CASSPASGKSYEQYF. CDR3 coding DNA: TGTGCCAGCTCACCGGCTAGCGGGAAATCCTACGAGCAGTACTTC.

The chain has TRBV5-1 and TRBJ2-7, with TRBD2 matching 7 bases. Germline V CDR1 and CDR2: SGHRS, YFSETQ. Germline trimming cut 0 bases from V and 2 bases from J; bases unmatched to any gene: 14. The CDR3 runs to 18 residues. In nucleotides, the CDR3 is TGCGCCAGCAGCTTGGCCCCCGGGCTGGCGGGAGTTACCTACGAGCAGTACTTC. Translation gives CASSLAPGLAGVTYEQYF. The whole variable domain, filled in from reference TRBV5-1 and TRBJ2-7, reads KAGVTQTPRYLIKTRGQQVTLSCSPISGHRSVSWYQQTPGQGLQFLFEYFSETQRNKGNFPGRFSGRQFSNSRSEMNVSTLELGDSALYLCASSLAPGLAGVTYEQYFGPGTRLTVT.

The chain combines TRBV11-2 with TRBJ2-1; D perhaps matches TRBD2 (5 bases). CDR3 size: 12 residues. Germline V gene sequence: CDR1 SGHAT, CDR2 FQNNGV. V lost 1 base to trimming and J lost 7 bases, with 5 bases between them. In nucleotides, the CDR3 is TGTGCCAGCAGCTTAGCGGGGAATGAGCAGTTCTTC. Translated: CASSLAGNEQFF.

The chain combines TRBV19 with TRBJ1-5; a weak D match, TRBD1 (6 bases). The CDR3 is made up of 16 amino acids. Germline assignment: CDR1 LNHDA and CDR2 SQIVND (reference sequence). V lost 5 bases, J lost 0 bases, and 14 bases lay in between. CDR3 in amino acids: CASSSRTGPSNQPQHF. For the CDR3, the DNA is TGTGCCAGTAGTTCTAGAACAGGGCCTAGCAATCAGCCCCAGCATTTT.

The genes are TRBV27 and TRBJ2-4; D might be TRBD2 (5 bases). The V end was cut by 2 bases, the J end by 0 bases, with 17 bases between. CDR3 size: 18 residues. Germline CDR1 reads MNHEY; CDR2 reads SMNVEV (reference sequence). In DNA form, the CDR3 reads TGTGCCAGCAGTTTAGATAAGTTCGGCGGACTAGCCAAAAACATTCAGTACTTC. This translates into CASSLDKFGGLAKNIQYF.

This rearrangement joins TRBV29-1 to TRBJ2-1, with D hard to call. CDR3 length equals 14 residues. Trimming removed 3 bases from V and 1 base from J, with 10 bases in between. Germline CDR1 and CDR2: SQVTM and ANQGSEA. The CDR3: CSVEGRQSYNEQFF. Here the CDR3 DNA reads TGCAGCGTTGAGGGTCGGCAGTCCTACAATGAGCAGTTCTTC.

Points on this clone: The junction and the germline gene differ at one end; a read error may be behind it. The rearrangement links TRBV7-7 to TRBJ2-1; the D is unclear. Germline assignment: CDR1 SSHAT and CDR2 FNYEAQ (reference sequence). The CDR3 has 13 residues. CDR3 amino acids: CASSLEPGDEQFF. The CDR3 DNA reads as TGTGCTAGCAGCTTAGAACCTGGGGATGAGCAGTTCTTC.

The chain has TRBV7-2 and TRBJ2-7, with 10 bases aligning to TRBD2. The CDR3 extends over 16 amino acids. After removal of 6 bases from V and 4 bases from J, the junction contained 12 bases not matched to a gene. CDR1 and CDR2 (germline): SGHTA, FQGNSA. The CDR3 sequence is CASSRRTSGFFYEQYF. As DNA, the CDR3 is TGTGCCAGCAGTCGAAGGACTAGCGGATTCTTTTACGAGCAGTACTTC. Based on the CDR3 plus reference TRBV7-2 and TRBJ2-7, the full variable domain is GAGVSQSPSNKVTEKGKDVELRCDPISGHTALYWYRQSLGQGLEFLIYFQGNSAPDKSGLPSDRFSAERTGGSVSTLTIQRTQQEDSAVYLCASSRRTSGFFYEQYFGPGTRLTVT.

V gene TRBV4-2 combines with J gene TRBJ2-7, with TRBD2 as a possible D gene (6 bases). This CDR3 has 15 amino acids. V lost 1 base to trimming and J lost 1 base, with 11 bases between them. Germline CDR1 and CDR2: LGHNA and YNFKEQ. CDR3 sequence reads: CASSQVAVTSYEQYF. As DNA, the CDR3 is TGTGCCAGCAGCCAAGTAGCGGTCACATCCTACGAGCAGTACTTC.

This chain's CDR3 is CASSFGTSAQETQYF. The CDR3 DNA follows: TGTGCCAGCAGTTTCGGGACTAGCGCACAAGAGACCCAGTACTTC. The chain has TRBV28 and TRBJ2-5; 10 positions agree with TRBD2. The germline V gene has CDR1 MDHEN and CDR2 SYDVKM. The CDR3 totals 15 residues. V trimming: 3 bases; J trimming: 2 bases; junction bases outside the gene matches: 3.